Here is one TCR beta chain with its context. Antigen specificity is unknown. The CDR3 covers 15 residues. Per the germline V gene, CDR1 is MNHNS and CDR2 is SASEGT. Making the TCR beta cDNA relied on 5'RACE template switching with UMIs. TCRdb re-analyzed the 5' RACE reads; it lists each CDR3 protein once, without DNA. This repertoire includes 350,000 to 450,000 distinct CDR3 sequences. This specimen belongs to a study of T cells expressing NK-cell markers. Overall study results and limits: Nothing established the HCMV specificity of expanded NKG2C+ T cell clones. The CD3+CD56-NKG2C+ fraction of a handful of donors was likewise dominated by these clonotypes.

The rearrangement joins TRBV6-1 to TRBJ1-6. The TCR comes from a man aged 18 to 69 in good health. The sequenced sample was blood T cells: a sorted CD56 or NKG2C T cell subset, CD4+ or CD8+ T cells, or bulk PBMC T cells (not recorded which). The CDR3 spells CASRDGSSYNSPLHF.